Shown below are 15 T cell receptor beta chains from a single sample sequenced in a study of blood T cell repertoires in COVID-19. Sequencing used immunoSEQ multiplex PCR; TCRdb keeps in-frame clones, though not all of them. The sample records approximately 210,000 clones, 84% being singletons. The sample comprised peripheral blood. These receptors were collected from a woman aged 45-65 years with active or convalescent COVID-19.

The DNA for the CDR3 is TGCGCCAGCAGCTTGGGGCCGGGAGCAGACGCTTTCTTT. Its translation: CASSLGPGADAFF. This sequence joins TRBV5-1 and TRBJ1-1, with D unclear. The CDR3 has 13 residues. Germline V gene sequence: CDR1 SGHRS, CDR2 YFSETQ. V lost 0 bases and J 11 bases, leaving 14 bases between the germline ends.

The chain links TRBV6-1 to TRBJ2-1; a weak D match, TRBD1 (5 bases). Trimming removed 1 base from V and 4 bases from J, with 8 bases in between. The germline V gene encodes CDR1 MNHNS and CDR2 SASEGT. The CDR3 spans 14 residues. CDR3 DNA sequence: TGTGCCAGCAGTGAAGAGGGGCAGTACAATGAGCAGTTCTTC. It translates to CASSEEGQYNEQFF.

The genes are TRBV5-1 and TRBJ1-2; 7 bases align to TRBD1. V shed 0 bases, J shed 7 bases, and the junction held 12 bases outside the gene matches. The CDR3 spans 16 residues. CDR1 SGHRS and CDR2 YFSETQ come from the germline V gene. The CDR3 reads CASSLEGQRSLGGYTF. CDR3 DNA sequence: TGCGCCAGCAGCTTGGAGGGACAGCGATCCCTCGGTGGCTACACCTTC. Using reference TRBV5-1 and TRBJ1-2 for the parts outside the CDR3, the full variable domain is KAGVTQTPRYLIKTRGQQVTLSCSPISGHRSVSWYQQTPGQGLQFLFEYFSETQRNKGNFPGRFSGRQFSNSRSEMNVSTLELGDSALYLCASSLEGQRSLGGYTFGSGTRLTVV.

The rearrangement joins TRBV28 to TRBJ2-7, with D possibly being TRBD2 (6 bases). Germline CDR1 and CDR2: MDHEN and SYDVKM. Trimming stripped 3 bases from V and 3 bases from J, with 6 bases between. The CDR3 loop spans 12 amino acids. CDR3 sequence (DNA): TGTGCCAGCAGTTTGGGGGGCTACGAGCAGTACTTC. This codes for CASSLGGYEQYF.

This clone was seen a handful of times. The chain employs TRBV5-1 and TRBJ2-1; 7 nucleotides align to TRBD2. The germline V gene has CDR1 SGHRS and CDR2 YFSETQ. The CDR3 sequence is 15 residues long. The V gene end was trimmed by 1 base and the J gene end by 5 bases; junction bases not matched to a gene: 6. This chain's CDR3 is CASSLQAGINNEQFF. CDR3 nucleotide sequence: TGCGCCAGCAGCTTGCAAGCGGGAATCAACAATGAGCAGTTCTTC.

This clone was seen a handful of times. The CDR3 here is CASRTRMSNTEAFF. DNA for the CDR3: TGTGCCAGTAGGACTCGTATGTCGAACACTGAAGCTTTCTTT. V is TRBV19 and J is TRBJ1-1; D gene uncertain. Germline V CDR1 and CDR2: LNHDA, SQIVND (reference sequence). This CDR3 is 14 amino acids long. Trimming took 6 bases from V and 1 from J, leaving 12 bases between them.

The J gene is TRBJ2-3, the V gene TRBV7-6; 10 nucleotides line up with TRBD2. This CDR3 has 16 residues. V lost 2 bases and J lost 4; bases outside the gene matches: 6. The germline V gene encodes CDR1 SGHVS and CDR2 FNYEAQ. DNA for the CDR3: TGTGCCAGCAGCTTATGGGCTAGCGGGGGCCCAGATACGCAGTATTTT. It translates to CASSLWASGGPDTQYF.

This CDR3 reads CASGISGNEQFF. As DNA, the CDR3 is TGTGCCAGCGGGATATCGGGAAATGAGCAGTTCTTC. The chain employs TRBV3-1 (or the pseudogene TRBV3-2) and TRBJ2-1; maybe TRBD2 (5 bases). Per germline, CDR1 LGHDT and CDR2 YNNKEL (reference sequence). V lost 8 bases and J 7 bases, leaving 12 bases between the germline ends. The CDR3 has 12 amino acids.

The V gene is TRBV3-1 (or the pseudogene TRBV3-2), the J gene TRBJ2-2; TRBD2 matches 13 bases. Trimming at V came to 3 bases and at J to 8 bases, leaving 6 bases not matched to a gene. Germline CDR1 is LGHDT and CDR2 is YNNKEL (reference sequence). There are 16 residues in the CDR3. CDR3 loop: CASSHPGTSGIGELFF. The CDR3 coding sequence is TGTGCCAGCAGCCATCCCGGGACTAGCGGGATTGGGGAGCTGTTTTTT.

This clone was detected once. The chain employs TRBV5-1 and TRBJ2-2; D may be TRBD2 (6 bases). The ends were cut back, 7 bases at V and 4 bases at J, with 14 bases in the middle. The germline CDR1 and CDR2 sequences are SGHRS and YFSETQ. The CDR3 has 14 residues. CDR3 in amino acids: CASGGASGTGELFF. In nucleotides, the CDR3 is TGCGCCAGCGGAGGGGCTTCCGGCACCGGGGAGCTGTTTTTT.

V usage is TRBV5-4 and J usage is TRBJ2-1; the D gene is possibly TRBD2 (6 bases). Trimming pared 1 base from V and 0 bases from J, leaving 8 bases between. The germline V gene has CDR1 SGHNT and CDR2 YYREEE (reference sequence). This CDR3 is built from 15 residues. This chain's CDR3 is CASSLTSLSYNEQFF. CDR3 nucleotide sequence: TGTGCCAGCAGCTTGACTAGCCTCTCCTACAATGAGCAGTTCTTC. Filled out from reference TRBV5-4 and TRBJ2-1, the complete variable domain reads ETGVTQSPTHLIKTRGQQVTLRCSSQSGHNTVSWYQQALGQGPQFIFQYYREEENGRGNFPPRFSGLQFPNYSSELNVNALELDDSALYLCASSLTSLSYNEQFFGPGTRLTVL.

Here the CDR3 reads CASGFDRGEAFF. The CDR3 nucleotides read TGTGCTAGTGGTTTCGACAGGGGCGAAGCTTTCTTT. This chain joins TRBV12-5 and TRBJ1-1; TRBD1 matches at 8 bases. Germline values: CDR1 LGHNT, CDR2 FRNRAP. The V gene end was trimmed by 3 bases and the J gene end by 8 bases; junction bases not matched to a gene: 2. The CDR3 extends over 12 amino acids.

This clone was detected only a few times. This chain links TRBV6-4 with TRBJ1-2; D is unclear. Germline V lookup: CDR1 MRHNA, CDR2 SNTAGT. The CDR3 is 13 amino acids. With 4 bases removed from V and 1 base from J, the gap between germline ends came to 7 bases. The CDR3 loop is CASSVNSNYGYTF. The CDR3 region has the DNA TGTGCCAGCAGTGTTAACAGTAACTATGGCTACACCTTC.

V is TRBV6-1 and J is TRBJ1-1, with D perhaps matching TRBD1 (6 bases). In germline, CDR1 is MNHNS, CDR2 SASEGT. This CDR3 region has 14 residues. V lost 3 bases and J 3 bases, leaving 11 bases between the germline ends. DNA for the CDR3: TGTGCCAGCAGTGAGCAGGGGTTGGACACTGAAGCTTTCTTT. Its translation: CASSEQGLDTEAFF.

The chain couples TRBV27 to TRBJ1-1, with D possibly being TRBD1 (5 bases). Germline lookup yields CDR1 MNHEY and CDR2 SMNVEV (reference sequence). This CDR3 spans 17 amino acids. The V and J ends lost 8 bases and 0 bases respectively, with 22 bases between them. The CDR3: CASHPADGAGLNTEAFF. The CDR3 coding sequence is TGTGCCAGCCACCCGGCGGATGGGGCAGGGTTGAACACTGAAGCTTTCTTT.